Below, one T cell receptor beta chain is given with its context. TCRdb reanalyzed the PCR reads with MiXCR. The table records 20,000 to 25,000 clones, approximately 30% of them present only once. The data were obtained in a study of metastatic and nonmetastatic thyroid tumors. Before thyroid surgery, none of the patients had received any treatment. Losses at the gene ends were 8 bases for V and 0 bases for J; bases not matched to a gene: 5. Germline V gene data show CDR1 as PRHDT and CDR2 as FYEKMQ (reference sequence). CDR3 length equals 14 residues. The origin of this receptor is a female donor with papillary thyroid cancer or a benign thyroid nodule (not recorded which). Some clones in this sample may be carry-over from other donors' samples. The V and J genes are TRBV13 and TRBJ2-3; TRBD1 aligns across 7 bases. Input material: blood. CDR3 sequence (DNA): TGTGCCAGCTGCCACAGGGGAAGCACAGATACGCAGTATTTT. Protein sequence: CASCHRGSTDTQYF. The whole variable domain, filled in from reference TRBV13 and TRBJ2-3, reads AAGVIQSPRHLIKEKRETATLKCYPIPRHDTVYWYQQGPGQDPQFLISFYEKMQSDKGSIPDRFSAQQFSDYHSELNMSSLELGDSALYFCASCHRGSTDTQYFGPGTRLTVL.